This TCR beta chain is drawn from a study of blood T cells in healthy people across ages. Study-wide results and limits: Observed TCR beta diversity showed a strong correlation with the percentage of naive T cells as measured by flow cytometry.

A second PCR, run for about 7 to 11 cycles, used a sample-barcoded 5' primer plus a J-beta primer mix. The study obtained at least 3 million CDR3-containing paired-end reads from every sample. TCRdb re-analysed the 5' RACE reads in MiXCR, keeping a single row per CDR3 protein. The table lists about 1.8 million distinct CDR3 sequences, around half of them singletons, with roughly 2% in the top ten. CDR3 size: 14 residues. Trimming took 0 bases from V and 9 from J, leaving 17 bases between them. Germline CDR1 and CDR2: SQVTM and ANQGSEA. With regard to this clonotype: Its specificity is not known.

No fewer than 5.5 micrograms of total RNA were isolated from every sample. The chain joins TRBV29-1 to TRBJ2-5; D uncertain. The sample consisted of blood. The TCR was taken from a woman aged 40 to 50 in good health. The CDR3 DNA reads TGCAGCGTTGAAGATAGCAACGACAAGGCTGCCCAGTACTTC. Translated: CSVEDSNDKAAQYF.